This entry lists 18 T cell receptor beta chains sequenced from one sample in a study of T cell repertoires in cytomegalovirus infection. A single record per CDR3 protein comes from TCRdb applying MiXCR to the reads. The table lists around 300,000 distinct CDR3 sequences, 9.5% of them singletons. Sample: PBMCs. Receptors originate from a human donor in good health (CMV status not recorded). Some clones in this sample may be carry-over from other donors' samples.

This clonotype has at least ten counts. CDR3 bases: TGTGCCAGCAGCCGATACGAGAGGCAGCCCCAGCATTTT. Amino acids: CASSRYERQPQHF. The chain is built from TRBV7-2 and TRBJ1-5, with D hard to call. Germline CDR1 and CDR2: SGHTA and FQGNSA. The V end was cut by 5 bases, the J end by 7 bases, with 12 bases between. This CDR3 spans 13 amino acids.

This clonotype was picked up many times. The J gene is TRBJ2-3, the V gene TRBV7-2, with 8 bases aligning to TRBD2. Germline V gene sequence: CDR1 SGHTA, CDR2 FQGNSA. The CDR3 consists of 16 residues. The V and J ends lost 7 bases and 1 base, in that order; junction bases with no gene match: 10. This CDR3 reads CASNQRSGGGTDTQYF. In DNA form, the CDR3 reads TGTGCCAGCAACCAGCGGTCGGGAGGGGGCACAGATACGCAGTATTTT.

The gene calls are TRBV19 and TRBJ1-5; D gene unclear. Trimming took 7 bases from V and 2 from J, leaving 12 bases between them. CDR1 and CDR2 from the germline V gene are LNHDA and SQIVND (reference sequence). This CDR3 is 14 amino acids long. CDR3 sequence: CASTDRPGNQPQHF. In DNA form, the CDR3 reads TGTGCCAGTACCGACCGTCCGGGCAATCAGCCCCAGCATTTT. Looking up the rest from reference TRBV19 and TRBJ1-5 gives the full variable domain: DGGITQSPKYLFRKEGQNVTLSCEQNLNHDAMYWYRQDPGQGLRLIYYSQIVNDFQKGDIAEGYSVSREKKESFPLTVTSAQKNPTAFYLCASTDRPGNQPQHFGDGTRLSIL.

This clonotype has ten or more counts. CDR3 in amino acids: CASSPHGQGAAGANVLTF. As DNA, the CDR3 is TGTGCCAGCAGCCCACATGGACAGGGGGCAGCAGGGGCCAACGTCCTGACTTTC. The J gene is TRBJ2-6, the V gene TRBV7-2; TRBD1 matches 11 bases. Germline CDR1 reads SGHTA; CDR2 reads FQGNSA. The CDR3 spans 18 residues. The V gene end was trimmed by 5 bases and the J gene end by 4 bases; junction bases not matched to a gene: 10. Full variable domain (rest looked up from reference TRBV7-2 and TRBJ2-6): GAGVSQSPSNKVTEKGKDVELRCDPISGHTALYWYRQSLGQGLEFLIYFQGNSAPDKSGLPSDRFSAERTGGSVSTLTIQRTQQEDSAVYLCASSPHGQGAAGANVLTFGAGSRLTVL.

This clonotype was seen a handful of times. This chain joins TRBV7-2 and TRBJ2-2; 7 bases match TRBD2. V lost 6 bases, J lost 4 bases, and 11 bases stayed unmatched. The CDR3 extends over 16 amino acids. Germline V lookup: CDR1 SGHTA, CDR2 FQGNSA. This CDR3 reads CASRLSGARATGELFF. The CDR3 DNA follows: TGTGCCAGCAGACTAAGCGGGGCGCGGGCCACCGGGGAGCTGTTTTTT.

This clonotype has only a few counts. The chain couples TRBV20-1 to TRBJ2-7; 8 bases line up with TRBD2. This CDR3 comprises 15 residues. Germline-derived CDR1 and CDR2 are DFQATT and SNEGSKA (reference sequence). V was clipped by 3 bases and J by 2 bases; unmatched bases: 9. CDR3: CSASARGGIAYEQYF. The CDR3 region has the DNA TGCAGTGCTAGCGCCCGGGGGGGCATAGCCTACGAGCAGTACTTC.

A few counts support this clonotype. The CDR3 DNA is TGTGCCAGCAGATCAGGTTGGGCCCCGGATGAGACCCAGTACTTC. This codes for CASRSGWAPDETQYF. The V and J genes are TRBV28 and TRBJ2-5; D is unresolved. Trimming removed 6 bases at V and 5 bases at J, with 19 bases between. The V gene's germline CDR1 is MDHEN and CDR2 SYDVKM. The CDR3 has 15 amino acids.

This clonotype was picked up a small number of times. DNA for the CDR3: TGTGCCAGCAGCCCCAGTGGACAGGGCGGGAACACTGAAGCTTTCTTT. Encoded protein: CASSPSGQGGNTEAFF. V usage is TRBV7-9 and J usage is TRBJ1-1; 8 bases agree with TRBD1. J was trimmed by 1 base and V by 5 bases; bases with no gene match: 9. The length of the CDR3 is 16 residues. Per the germline V gene, CDR1 is SEHNR and CDR2 is FQNEAQ (reference sequence).

The chain combines TRBV7-6 with TRBJ1-5, with TRBD1 identical over 8 bases. Germline lookup yields CDR1 SGHVS and CDR2 FNYEAQ. The V gene end was trimmed by 3 bases and the J gene end by 0 bases; junction bases not matched to a gene: 10. The CDR3 length is 18 residues. The CDR3 is CASSFPGQATYSNQPQHF. DNA for the CDR3: TGTGCCAGCAGCTTCCCGGGACAGGCCACTTATAGCAATCAGCCCCAGCATTTT. Full variable domain (rest looked up from reference TRBV7-6 and TRBJ1-5): GAGVSQSPRYKVTKRGQDVALRCDPISGHVSLYWYRQALGQGPEFLTYFNYEAQQDKSGLPNDRFSAERPEGSISTLTIQRTEQRDSAMYRCASSFPGQATYSNQPQHFGDGTRLSIL.

This clonotype came up many times. V gene TRBV7-3 combines with J gene TRBJ2-2, with TRBD1 identical over 11 bases. Looked up from germline, CDR1 is SGHTA and CDR2 is FQGTGA. The length of the CDR3 is 16 residues. Losses at the gene ends were 5 bases for V and 6 bases for J; bases not matched to a gene: 8. Here the CDR3 DNA reads TGTGCCAGCAGCCCAGGGACAGGGGGAGTTGCCGGGGAGCTGTTTTTT. Translated: CASSPGTGGVAGELFF.

The V call is TRBV5-1, the J call TRBJ2-7; no clear D. Trimming left V 0 bases short and J 6 bases short, with 19 bases between. Germline V gene sequence: CDR1 SGHRS, CDR2 YFSETQ. The length of the CDR3 is 16 residues. The chain's CDR3 is CASSLGRVSRSPEQYF. DNA for the CDR3: TGCGCCAGCAGCTTGGGTAGGGTCAGCCGATCCCCCGAGCAGTACTTC.

This clonotype has a count of ten or more. The rearrangement links TRBV7-2 to TRBJ1-1, with 10 positions matching TRBD1. Germline V gene data show CDR1 as SGHTA and CDR2 as FQGNSA. The CDR3 is 19 residues long. Losses at the gene ends were 0 bases for V and 0 bases for J; bases not matched to a gene: 10. CDR3 protein: CASSLARQGAQLMNTEAFF. As DNA, the CDR3 is TGTGCCAGCAGCTTAGCGAGACAGGGGGCCCAACTGATGAACACTGAAGCTTTCTTT.

This clonotype was seen only a few times. This chain connects TRBV25-1 to TRBJ1-5; D not certain. CDR1 and CDR2 (germline): MGHDK, SYGVNS. The CDR3 consists of 14 residues. V gave up 4 bases and J gave up 6 bases, with 13 bases separating them. The CDR3 protein is CASSGVGFGQPQHF. The CDR3 DNA reads TGTGCCAGCAGTGGGGTGGGGTTCGGTCAGCCCCAGCATTTT.

This clonotype was seen once. A single base separates this from a much larger clone, so it may be a read error. V gene TRBV12-3 or TRBV12-4 combines with J gene TRBJ2-1, with 12 bases that match TRBD2. The CDR3 consists of 17 residues. The CDR3 DNA sequence: TGTGCCAGCAGTCCCCTCGGACTAGCGGGAAGCTACAGTGAGCAGTTCTTC. The encoded protein is CASSPLGLAGSYSEQFF.

This clonotype appeared many times. This CDR3 reads CASSSRTGAGNTIYF. CDR3 coding DNA: TGTGCCAGCAGCTCCAGGACAGGGGCTGGAAACACCATATATTTT. V is TRBV7-3 and J is TRBJ1-3; TRBD1 matches at 9 bases. This CDR3 contains 15 residues. CDR1 is SGHTA, CDR2 FQGTGA, per germline. Losses at the gene ends were 4 bases for V and 2 bases for J; bases not matched to a gene: 3.

This clonotype was counted at least ten times. The gene calls are TRBV7-2 and TRBJ2-3; D gene unclear. V shed 1 base and J shed 7 bases, with 6 bases lying between them. The CDR3 is made up of 12 amino acids. CDR1 SGHTA and CDR2 FQGNSA come from the germline V gene. CDR3 in amino acids: CASSLDKNTQYF. The CDR3 DNA sequence: TGTGCCAGCAGCTTAGATAAGAATACGCAGTATTTT.

This clonotype was seen more than once but under ten times. The chain joins TRBV19 to TRBJ2-7; TRBD1 agrees at 8 bases. J lost 5 bases, V lost 9 bases, and 15 bases had no gene match. The CDR3 loop spans 15 amino acids. Germline V gene lookup returns CDR1 LNHDA and CDR2 SQIVND (reference sequence). The CDR3: CASQKGQGALNEQYF. In DNA form, the CDR3 reads TGTGCCAGCCAAAAGGGGCAGGGGGCTTTGAACGAGCAGTACTTC.

The rearrangement joins TRBV7-2 to TRBJ1-4; 7 nucleotides align to TRBD1. Germline V CDR1 and CDR2: SGHTA, FQGNSA. This CDR3 is built from 14 residues. V dropped 5 bases and J dropped 7; count of bases not matched to a gene: 7. The CDR3 DNA sequence: TGTGCCAGCAGCCCCAACCGACAGGGTGAAAAACTGTTTTTT. Amino acid sequence: CASSPNRQGEKLFF. Filled out from reference TRBV7-2 and TRBJ1-4, the complete variable domain reads GAGVSQSPSNKVTEKGKDVELRCDPISGHTALYWYRQSLGQGLEFLIYFQGNSAPDKSGLPSDRFSAERTGGSVSTLTIQRTQQEDSAVYLCASSPNRQGEKLFFGSGTQLSVL.